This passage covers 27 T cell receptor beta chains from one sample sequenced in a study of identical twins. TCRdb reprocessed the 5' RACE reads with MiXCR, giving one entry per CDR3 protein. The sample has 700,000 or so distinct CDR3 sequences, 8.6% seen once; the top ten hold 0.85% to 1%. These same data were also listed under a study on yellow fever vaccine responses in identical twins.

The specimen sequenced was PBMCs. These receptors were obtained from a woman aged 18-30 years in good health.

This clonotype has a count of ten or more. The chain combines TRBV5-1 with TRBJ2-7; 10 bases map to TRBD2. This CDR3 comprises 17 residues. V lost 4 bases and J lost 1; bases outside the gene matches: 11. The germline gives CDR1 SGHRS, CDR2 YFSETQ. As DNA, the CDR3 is TGCGCCAGCAGCCCCGGCCTAGCGGGAGTACAATCCTACGAGCAGTACTTC. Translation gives CASSPGLAGVQSYEQYF. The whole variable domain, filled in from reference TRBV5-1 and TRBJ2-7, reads KAGVTQTPRYLIKTRGQQVTLSCSPISGHRSVSWYQQTPGQGLQFLFEYFSETQRNKGNFPGRFSGRQFSNSRSEMNVSTLELGDSALYLCASSPGLAGVQSYEQYFGPGTRLTVT.

CDR3 region: CATSGDYDNEQFF. The CDR3 region has the DNA TGTGCCACCAGCGGGGACTACGACAATGAGCAGTTCTTC. J is TRBJ2-1 and V is TRBV15; 7 nucleotides agree with TRBD2. Germline CDR1 LNHNV, CDR2 YYDKDF (reference sequence). The CDR3 contains 13 residues. The trim removed 5 bases at V and 5 bases at J, leaving 3 bases unmatched.

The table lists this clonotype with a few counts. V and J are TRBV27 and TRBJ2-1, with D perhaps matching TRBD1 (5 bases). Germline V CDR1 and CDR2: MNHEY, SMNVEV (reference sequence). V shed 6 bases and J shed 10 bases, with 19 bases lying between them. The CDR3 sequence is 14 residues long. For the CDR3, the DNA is TGTGCCAGCAGCGCCGGACACCCTTCAGAGGAGCAGTTCTTC. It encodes CASSAGHPSEEQFF.

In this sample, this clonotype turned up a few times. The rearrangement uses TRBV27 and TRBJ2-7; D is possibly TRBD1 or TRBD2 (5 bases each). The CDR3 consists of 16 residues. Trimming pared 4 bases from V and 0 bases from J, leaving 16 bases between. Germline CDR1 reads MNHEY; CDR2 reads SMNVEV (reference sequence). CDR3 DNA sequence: TGTGCCAGCAGTTCCGTTAAAGGGACGGCCTCCTACGAGCAGTACTTC. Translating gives CASSSVKGTASYEQYF.

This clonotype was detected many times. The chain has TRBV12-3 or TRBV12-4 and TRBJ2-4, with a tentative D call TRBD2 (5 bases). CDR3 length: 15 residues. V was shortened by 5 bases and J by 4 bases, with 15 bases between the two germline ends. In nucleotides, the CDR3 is TGTGCCAGCAGTCCTCAGTTATCGGGGAAAAACATTCAGTACTTC. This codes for CASSPQLSGKNIQYF.

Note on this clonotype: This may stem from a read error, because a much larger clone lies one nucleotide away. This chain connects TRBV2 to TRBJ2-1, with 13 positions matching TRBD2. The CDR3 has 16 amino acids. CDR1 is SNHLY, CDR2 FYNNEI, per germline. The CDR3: CTSSPWTSGGNNEQFF. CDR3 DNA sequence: TGTACCAGCAGCCCTTGGACTAGCGGGGGAAACAATGAGCAGTTCTTC. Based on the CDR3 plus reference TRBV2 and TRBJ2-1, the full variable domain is EPEVTQTPSHQVTQMGQEVILRCVPISNHLYFYWYRQILGQKVEFLVSFYNNEISEKSEIFDDQFSVERPDGSNFTLKIRSTKLEDSAMYFCTSSPWTSGGNNEQFFGPGTRLTVL.

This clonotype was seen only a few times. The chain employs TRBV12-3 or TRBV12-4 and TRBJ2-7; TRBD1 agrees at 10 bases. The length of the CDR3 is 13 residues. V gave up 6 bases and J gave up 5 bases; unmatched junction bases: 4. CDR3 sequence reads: CASRGTGDNEQYF. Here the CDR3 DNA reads TGTGCCAGCAGGGGGACAGGGGATAACGAGCAGTACTTC.

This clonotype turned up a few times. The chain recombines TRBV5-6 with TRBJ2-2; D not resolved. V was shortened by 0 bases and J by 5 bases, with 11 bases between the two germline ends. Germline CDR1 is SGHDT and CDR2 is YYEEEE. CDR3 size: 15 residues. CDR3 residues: CASSLGRRSTGELFF. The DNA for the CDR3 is TGTGCCAGCAGCTTGGGTCGTAGGTCTACCGGGGAGCTGTTTTTT.

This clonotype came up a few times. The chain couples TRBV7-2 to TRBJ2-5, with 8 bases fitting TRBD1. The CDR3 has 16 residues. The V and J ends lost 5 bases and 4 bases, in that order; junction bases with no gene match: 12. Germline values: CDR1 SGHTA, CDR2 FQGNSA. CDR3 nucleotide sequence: TGTGCCAGCAGCGACGACCGGGGACAGGACCCAGAGACCCAGTACTTC. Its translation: CASSDDRGQDPETQYF.

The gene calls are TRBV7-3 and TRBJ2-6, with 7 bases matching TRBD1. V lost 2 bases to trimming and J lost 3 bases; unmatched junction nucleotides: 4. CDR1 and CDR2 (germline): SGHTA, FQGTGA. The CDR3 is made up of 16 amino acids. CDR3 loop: CASSLVQGFGANVLTF. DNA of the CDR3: TGTGCCAGCAGCTTAGTACAGGGGTTTGGGGCCAACGTCCTGACTTTC.

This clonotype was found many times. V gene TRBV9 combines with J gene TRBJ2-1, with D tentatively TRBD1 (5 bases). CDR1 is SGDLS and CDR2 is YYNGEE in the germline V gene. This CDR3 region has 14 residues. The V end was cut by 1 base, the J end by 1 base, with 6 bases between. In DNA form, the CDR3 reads TGTGCCAGCAGCGTACAGGGTTCCTACAATGAGCAGTTCTTC. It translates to CASSVQGSYNEQFF.

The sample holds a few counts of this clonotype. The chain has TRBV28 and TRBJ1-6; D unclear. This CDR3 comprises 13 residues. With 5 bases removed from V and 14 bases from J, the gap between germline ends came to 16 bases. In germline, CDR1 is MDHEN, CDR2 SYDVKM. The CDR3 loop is CASSPGPGVALHF. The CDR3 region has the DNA TGTGCCAGCAGTCCCGGACCCGGCGTGGCCCTCCACTTT.

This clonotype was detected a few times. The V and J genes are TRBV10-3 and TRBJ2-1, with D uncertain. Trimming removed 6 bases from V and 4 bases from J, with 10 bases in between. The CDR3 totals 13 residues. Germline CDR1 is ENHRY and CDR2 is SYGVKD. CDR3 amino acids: CAIRAPLYNEQFF. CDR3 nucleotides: TGTGCCATCAGGGCACCTTTATACAATGAGCAGTTCTTC.

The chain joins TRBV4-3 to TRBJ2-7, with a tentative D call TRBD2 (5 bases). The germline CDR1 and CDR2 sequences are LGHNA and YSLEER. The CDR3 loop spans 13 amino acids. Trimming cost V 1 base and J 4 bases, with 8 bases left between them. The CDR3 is CASSQAPGYEQYF. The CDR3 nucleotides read TGCGCCAGCAGCCAAGCACCGGGGTACGAGCAGTACTTC.

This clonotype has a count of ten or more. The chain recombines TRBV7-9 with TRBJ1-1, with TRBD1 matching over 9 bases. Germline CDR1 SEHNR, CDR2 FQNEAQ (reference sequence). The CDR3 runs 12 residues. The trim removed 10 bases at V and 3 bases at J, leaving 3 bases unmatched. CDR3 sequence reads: CATRTGDTEAFF. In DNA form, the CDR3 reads TGTGCCACGCGGACAGGGGACACTGAAGCTTTCTTT.

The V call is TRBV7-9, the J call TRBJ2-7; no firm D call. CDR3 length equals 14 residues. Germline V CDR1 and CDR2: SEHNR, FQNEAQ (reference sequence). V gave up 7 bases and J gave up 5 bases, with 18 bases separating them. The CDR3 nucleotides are TGTGCCAGCACCACCGCGGCGGACGTGGACGAGCAGTACTTC. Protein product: CASTTAADVDEQYF.

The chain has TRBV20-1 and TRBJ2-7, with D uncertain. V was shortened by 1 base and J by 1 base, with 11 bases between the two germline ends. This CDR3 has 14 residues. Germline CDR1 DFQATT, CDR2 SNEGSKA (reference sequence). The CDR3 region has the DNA TGCAGTGCTAGAGCGGCGCGACAATCCTACGAGCAGTACTTC. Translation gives CSARAARQSYEQYF.

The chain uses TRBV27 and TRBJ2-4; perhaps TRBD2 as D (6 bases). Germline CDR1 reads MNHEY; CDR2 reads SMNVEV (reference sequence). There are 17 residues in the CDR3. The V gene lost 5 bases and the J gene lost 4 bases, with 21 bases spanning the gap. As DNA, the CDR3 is TGTGCCAGCAGTCAACAAGGGTACGGGACTCTTAAAAACATTCAGTACTTC. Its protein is CASSQQGYGTLKNIQYF.

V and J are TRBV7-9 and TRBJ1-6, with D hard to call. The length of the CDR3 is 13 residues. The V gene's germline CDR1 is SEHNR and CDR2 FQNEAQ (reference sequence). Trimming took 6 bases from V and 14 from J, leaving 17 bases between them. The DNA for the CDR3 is TGTGCCAGCAGAGGTGGGCTTCTCGGGGCCCTCCACTTT. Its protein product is CASRGGLLGALHF. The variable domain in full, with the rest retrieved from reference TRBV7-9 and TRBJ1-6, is DTGVSQNPRHKITKRGQNVTFRCDPISEHNRLYWYRQTLGQGPEFLTYFQNEAQLEKSRLLSDRFSAERPKGSFSTLEIQRTEQGDSAMYLCASRGGLLGALHFGNGTRLTVT.

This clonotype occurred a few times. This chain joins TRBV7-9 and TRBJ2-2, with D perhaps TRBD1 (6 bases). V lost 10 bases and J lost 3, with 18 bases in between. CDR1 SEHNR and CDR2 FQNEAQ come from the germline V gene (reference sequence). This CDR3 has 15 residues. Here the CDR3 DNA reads TGTGCCACCCTACGACAGGATTGGGACACCGGGGAGCTGTTTTTT. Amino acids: CATLRQDWDTGELFF.

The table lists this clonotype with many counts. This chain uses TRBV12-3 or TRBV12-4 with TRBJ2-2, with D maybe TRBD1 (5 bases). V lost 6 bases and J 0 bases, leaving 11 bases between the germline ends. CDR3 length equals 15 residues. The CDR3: CASRHDSPNTGELFF. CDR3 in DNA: TGTGCCAGCAGGCACGACAGCCCGAACACCGGGGAGCTGTTTTTT.

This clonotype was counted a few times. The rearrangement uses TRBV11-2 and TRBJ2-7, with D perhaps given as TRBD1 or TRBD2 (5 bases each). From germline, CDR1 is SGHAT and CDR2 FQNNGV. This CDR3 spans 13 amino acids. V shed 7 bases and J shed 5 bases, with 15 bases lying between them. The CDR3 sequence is CASTLGWGNEQYF. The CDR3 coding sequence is TGTGCCAGCACCCTCGGGTGGGGGAACGAGCAGTACTTC.

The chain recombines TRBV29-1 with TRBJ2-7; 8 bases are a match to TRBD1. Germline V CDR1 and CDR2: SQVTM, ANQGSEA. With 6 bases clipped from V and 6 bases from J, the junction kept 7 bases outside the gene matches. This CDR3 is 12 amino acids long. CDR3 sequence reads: CSVDGQGTEQYF. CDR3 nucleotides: TGCAGCGTGGATGGACAGGGAACCGAGCAGTACTTC.

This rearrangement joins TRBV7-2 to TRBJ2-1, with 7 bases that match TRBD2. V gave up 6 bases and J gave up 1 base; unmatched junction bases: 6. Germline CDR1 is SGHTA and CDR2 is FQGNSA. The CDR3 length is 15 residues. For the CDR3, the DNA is TGTGCCAGCAGGAAGGGCGGGAGTTCCTACAATGAGCAGTTCTTC. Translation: CASRKGGSSYNEQFF.

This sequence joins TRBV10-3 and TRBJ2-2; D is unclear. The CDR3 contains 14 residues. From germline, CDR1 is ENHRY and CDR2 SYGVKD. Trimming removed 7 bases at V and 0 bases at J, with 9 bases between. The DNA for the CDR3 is TGTGCCATCACCTCGGAAGCGAACACCGGGGAGCTGTTTTTT. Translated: CAITSEANTGELFF.

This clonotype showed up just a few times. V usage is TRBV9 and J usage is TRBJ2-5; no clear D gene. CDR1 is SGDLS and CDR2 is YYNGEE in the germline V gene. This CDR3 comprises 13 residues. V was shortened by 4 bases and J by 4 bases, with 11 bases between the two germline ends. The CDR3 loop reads CASSRWARETQYF. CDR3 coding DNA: TGTGCCAGCAGCCGGTGGGCCCGAGAGACCCAGTACTTC.

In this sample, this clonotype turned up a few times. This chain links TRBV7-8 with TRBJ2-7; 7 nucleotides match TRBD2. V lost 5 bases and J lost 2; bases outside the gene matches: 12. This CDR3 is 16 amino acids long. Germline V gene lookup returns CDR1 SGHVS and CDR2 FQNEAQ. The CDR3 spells CASSLPMGRGTYEQYF. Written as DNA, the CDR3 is TGTGCCAGCAGCCTACCTATGGGGCGGGGGACCTACGAGCAGTACTTC.